Listed below are T cell receptor beta chains from one sample, sequenced in a study of blood T cell repertoires in COVID-19. The protocol was immunoSEQ multiplex PCR, while the TCRdb copy is restricted to in-frame clones and leaves out a portion. The profile shows 95,000 to 150,000 clones, approximately 71% of them singletons. The sample comprised peripheral blood. The source is a human donor in a cohort sampled during active COVID-19. The CDR3 runs from the conserved cysteine through the conserved F or W. A row's size may be missing; if present it is once, few, many or a size class.

>TRBJ2-5|TRBV6-5|-
CASSQGTSRETQYF
>TRBJ2-7|TRBV7-6|-
CASSLPGQGSHEQYF
>TRBJ1-1|TRBV30|few
CAWSVLGARAFF
>TRBJ1-1|TRBV5-1|-
CASSLGGGTTEAFF
>TRBJ2-7|TRBV19|-
CASSITGGESYEQYF
>TRBJ1-1|TRBV5-1|-
CASSPRQGGDTEAFF
>TRBJ1-5|TRBV6-5|once
CASSPRTDQPQHF
>TRBJ2-7|TRBV18|-
CASSGTQNYEQYF
>TRBJ1-2|TRBV14|-
CASSQDLGGAGGYTF
>TRBJ2-1|TRBV5-1|-
CASRGQGEINQFF
>TRBJ2-7|TRBV11-1|-
CASSLGLAQYEQYF
>TRBJ2-7|TRBV11-2|once
CASSLAGTGFFEQYF
>TRBJ2-1|TRBV6-5|-
CASSDTGQPHNEQFF
>TRBJ1-5|TRBV6-6|-
CASKRDRVSNQPQHF
>TRBJ1-2|TRBV14|-
CASSQVAVSGYTF
>TRBJ2-7|TRBV3-1/TRBV3-2|-
CASSQGVAISYEQYF
>TRBJ2-7|TRBV27|once
CASSSTSSYEQYF
>TRBJ2-7|TRBV25-1|-
CASRGLAGSYEQYF
>TRBJ2-4|TRBV7-9|-
CASSQRSDLAKNIQYF
>TRBJ1-1|TRBV12-3/TRBV12-4|-
CASGQGGEAFF
>TRBJ2-7|TRBV7-8|-
CASSLAEGWYEQYF
>TRBJ2-7|TRBV7-7|once
CASSSPSWAGGSYEQYF
>TRBJ2-1|TRBV6-6|-
CASSYKQGSYNEQFF
>TRBJ2-6|TRBV3-1/TRBV3-2|few
CASSHTGGGHRASGANVLTF
>TRBJ2-3|TRBV4-2|-
CASSQDWSGNTDTQYF
>TRBJ2-5|TRBV14|-
CASSQVRETQYF
>TRBJ1-5|TRBV11-3|few
CASSYGTGYRNQPQHF
>TRBJ2-7|TRBV7-9|-
CASSLTDRPYEQYF
>TRBJ2-6|TRBV11-2|-
CASSLDSTGANVLTF
>TRBJ2-7|TRBV5-4|-
CASSLRGALYEQYF
>TRBJ1-1|TRBV12-3/TRBV12-4|-
CASSTRLEAFF
>TRBJ2-7|TRBV3-1/TRBV3-2|-
CASSRGEGEQYF
>TRBJ1-1|TRBV2|-
CASSGTVTNGAFF
>TRBJ2-7|TRBV28|few
CASSRSGVLYEQYF
>TRBJ1-3|TRBV28|-
CASNSGGTSGGNTIYF
>TRBJ2-7|TRBV11-2|-
CASSGLVGEQYF
>TRBJ1-1|TRBV7-9|-
CASSFQTGLNTEAFF
>TRBJ1-6|TRBV5-6|-
CASSSGTLNSPLHF
>TRBJ2-7|TRBV30|-
CAWSVLGGGEQYF
>TRBJ2-7|TRBV7-9|-
CASGLAGGHLEEQYF
>TRBJ2-7|TRBV19|-
CASSILGTGGYEQYF
>TRBJ1-6|TRBV5-1|few
CASSLARIDSPLHF